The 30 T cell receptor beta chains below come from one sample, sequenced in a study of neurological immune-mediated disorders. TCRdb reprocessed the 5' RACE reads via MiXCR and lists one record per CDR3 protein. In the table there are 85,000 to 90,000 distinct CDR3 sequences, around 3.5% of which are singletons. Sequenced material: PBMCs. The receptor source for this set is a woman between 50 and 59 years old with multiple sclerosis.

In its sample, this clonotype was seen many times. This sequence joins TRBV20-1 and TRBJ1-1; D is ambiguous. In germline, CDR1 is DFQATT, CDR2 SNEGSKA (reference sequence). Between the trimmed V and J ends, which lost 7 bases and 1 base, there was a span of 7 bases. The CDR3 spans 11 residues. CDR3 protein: CSVFGNTEAFF. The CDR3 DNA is TGCAGTGTATTCGGGAACACTGAAGCTTTCTTT.

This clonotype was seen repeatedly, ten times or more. The chain's CDR3 is CASSLDRLYGYTF. The CDR3 DNA sequence: TGTGCCAGCAGTCTGGACAGGCTCTATGGCTACACCTTC. The genes are TRBV12-3 or TRBV12-4 and TRBJ1-2; 7 bases are shared with TRBD1. The CDR3 contains 13 residues. The trim removed 5 bases at V and 4 bases at J, leaving 4 bases unmatched.

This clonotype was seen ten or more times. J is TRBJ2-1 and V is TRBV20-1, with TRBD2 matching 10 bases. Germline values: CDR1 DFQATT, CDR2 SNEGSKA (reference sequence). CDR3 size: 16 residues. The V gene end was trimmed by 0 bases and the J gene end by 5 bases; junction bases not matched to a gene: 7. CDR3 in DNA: TGCAGTGCTAGAGACGCCCTAGCGGGGGTCAACAATGAGCAGTTCTTC. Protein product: CSARDALAGVNNEQFF.

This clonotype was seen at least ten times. The CDR3 bases are TGCGCCAGCAGCTTGGCCTCTTGGGCAGCAGATACGCAGTATTTT. Its translation: CASSLASWAADTQYF. The rearrangement uses TRBV5-1 and TRBJ2-3; the D is unclear. Germline CDR1 and CDR2: SGHRS and YFSETQ. The CDR3 has 15 residues. V lost 0 bases and J lost 4, with 12 bases in between. The full variable domain, in which reference TRBV5-1 and TRBJ2-3 provide the parts outside the CDR3, is KAGVTQTPRYLIKTRGQQVTLSCSPISGHRSVSWYQQTPGQGLQFLFEYFSETQRNKGNFPGRFSGRQFSNSRSEMNVSTLELGDSALYLCASSLASWAADTQYFGPGTRLTVL.

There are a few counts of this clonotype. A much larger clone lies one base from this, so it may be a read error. The CDR3 loop reads CASSPSTGSGKTIYF. The CDR3 nucleotides read TGCGCCAGCAGCCCCAGCACCGGCTCTGGAAAAACCATATATTTT. The chain combines TRBV4-3 with TRBJ1-3; D gene unclear. Looked up from germline, CDR1 is LGHNA and CDR2 is YSLEER. CDR3 length: 15 amino acids.

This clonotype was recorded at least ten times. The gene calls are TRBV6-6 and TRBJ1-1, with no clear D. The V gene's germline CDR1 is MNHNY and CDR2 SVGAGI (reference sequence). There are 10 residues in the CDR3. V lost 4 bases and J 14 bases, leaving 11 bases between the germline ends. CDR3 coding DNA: TGTGCCAGCAGTTTCACCGGTTTCTTCTTT. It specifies CASSFTGFFF.

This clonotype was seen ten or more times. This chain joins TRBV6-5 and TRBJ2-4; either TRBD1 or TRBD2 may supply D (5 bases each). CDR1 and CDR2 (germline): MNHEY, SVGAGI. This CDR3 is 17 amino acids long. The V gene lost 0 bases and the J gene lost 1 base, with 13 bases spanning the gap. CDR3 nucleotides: TGTGCCAGCAGTTACTCCCGGGGCCGTTTGGCCAAAAACATTCAGTACTTC. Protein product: CASSYSRGRLAKNIQYF.

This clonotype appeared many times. The CDR3 here is CSAEERATSGNTIYF. As DNA, the CDR3 is TGCAGTGCCGAGGAACGAGCGACTTCTGGAAACACCATATATTTT. The chain joins TRBV20-1 to TRBJ1-3, with D uncertain. The CDR3 runs to 15 residues. Germline lookup yields CDR1 DFQATT and CDR2 SNEGSKA (reference sequence). Trimming removed 6 bases at V and 1 base at J, with 16 bases between.

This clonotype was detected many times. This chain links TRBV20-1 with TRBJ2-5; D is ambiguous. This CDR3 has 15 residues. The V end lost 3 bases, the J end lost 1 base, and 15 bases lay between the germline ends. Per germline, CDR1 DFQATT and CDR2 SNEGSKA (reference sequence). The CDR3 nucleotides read TGCAGTGCTAGGGCTTCATCTGAAATCCAAGAGACCCAGTACTTC. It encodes CSARASSEIQETQYF.

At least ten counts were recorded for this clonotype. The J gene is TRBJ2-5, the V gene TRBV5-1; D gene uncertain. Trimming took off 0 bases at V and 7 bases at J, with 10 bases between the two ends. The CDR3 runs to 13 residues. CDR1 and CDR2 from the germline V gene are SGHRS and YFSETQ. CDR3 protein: CASSLDPPGTQYF. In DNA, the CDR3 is TGCGCCAGCAGCTTGGATCCCCCAGGGACCCAGTACTTC.

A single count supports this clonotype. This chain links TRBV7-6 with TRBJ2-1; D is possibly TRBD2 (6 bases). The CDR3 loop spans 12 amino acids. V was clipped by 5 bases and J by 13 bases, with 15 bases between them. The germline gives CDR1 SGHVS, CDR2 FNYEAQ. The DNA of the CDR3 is TGTGCCAGCAGCGATGCGGGAATAAAACAGTTCTTC. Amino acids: CASSDAGIKQFF.

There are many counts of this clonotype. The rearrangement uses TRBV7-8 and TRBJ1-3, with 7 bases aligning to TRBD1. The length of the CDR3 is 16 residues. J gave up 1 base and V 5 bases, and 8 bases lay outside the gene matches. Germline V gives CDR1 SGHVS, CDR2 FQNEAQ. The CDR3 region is CASSQLDRESGNTIYF. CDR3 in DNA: TGTGCCAGCAGCCAACTCGACAGGGAGTCTGGAAACACCATATATTTT. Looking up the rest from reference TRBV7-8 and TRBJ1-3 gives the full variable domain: GAGVSQSPRYKVAKRGQDVALRCDPISGHVSLFWYQQALGQGPEFLTYFQNEAQLDKSGLPSDRFFAERPEGSVSTLKIQRTQQEDSAVYLCASSQLDRESGNTIYFGEGSWLTVV.

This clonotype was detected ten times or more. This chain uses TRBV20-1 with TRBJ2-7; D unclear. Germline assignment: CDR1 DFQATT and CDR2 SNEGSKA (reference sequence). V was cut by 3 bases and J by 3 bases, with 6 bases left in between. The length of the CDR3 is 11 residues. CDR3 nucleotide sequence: TGCAGTGCTAGTTCCAGCTACGAGCAGTACTTC. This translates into CSASSSYEQYF.

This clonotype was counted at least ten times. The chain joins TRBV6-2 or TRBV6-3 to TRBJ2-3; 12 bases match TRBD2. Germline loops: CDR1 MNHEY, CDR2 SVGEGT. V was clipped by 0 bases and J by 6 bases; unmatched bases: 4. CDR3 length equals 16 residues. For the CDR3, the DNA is TGTGCCAGCAGTTACTCGCCTAGCGGGGGGGCCGATACGCAGTATTTT. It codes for CASSYSPSGGADTQYF.

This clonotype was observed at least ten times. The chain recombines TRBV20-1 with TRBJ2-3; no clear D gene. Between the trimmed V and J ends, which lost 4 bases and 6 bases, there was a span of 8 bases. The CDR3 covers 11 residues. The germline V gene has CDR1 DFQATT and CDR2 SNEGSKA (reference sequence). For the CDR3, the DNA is TGCAGTGCTACCCGTGGGGATACGCAGTATTTT. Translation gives CSATRGDTQYF.

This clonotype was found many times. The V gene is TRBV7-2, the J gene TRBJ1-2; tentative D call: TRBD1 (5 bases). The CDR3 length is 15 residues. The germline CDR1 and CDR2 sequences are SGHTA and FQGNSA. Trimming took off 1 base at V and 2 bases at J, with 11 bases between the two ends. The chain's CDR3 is CASSLDPGPNYGYTF. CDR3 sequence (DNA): TGTGCCAGCAGCTTAGACCCGGGGCCCAACTATGGCTACACCTTC.

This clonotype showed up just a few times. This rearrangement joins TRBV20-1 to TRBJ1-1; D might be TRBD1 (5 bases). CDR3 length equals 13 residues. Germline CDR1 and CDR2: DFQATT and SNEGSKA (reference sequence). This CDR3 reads CSVRDEGWAEAFF. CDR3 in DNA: TGCAGCGTTAGGGACGAGGGATGGGCTGAAGCTTTCTTT.

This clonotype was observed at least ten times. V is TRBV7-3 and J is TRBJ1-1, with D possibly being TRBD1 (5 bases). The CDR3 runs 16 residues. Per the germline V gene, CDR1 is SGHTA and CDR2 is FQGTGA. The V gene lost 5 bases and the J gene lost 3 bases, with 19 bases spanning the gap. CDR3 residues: CASSPRGGAGDTEAFF. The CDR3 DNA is TGTGCCAGCAGCCCCAGAGGTGGGGCGGGGGACACTGAAGCTTTCTTT.

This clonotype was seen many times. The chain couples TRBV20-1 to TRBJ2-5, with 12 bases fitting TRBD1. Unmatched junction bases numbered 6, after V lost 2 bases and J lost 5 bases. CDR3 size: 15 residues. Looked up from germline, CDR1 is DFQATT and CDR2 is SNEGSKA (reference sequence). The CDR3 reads CSARPRDRGQETQYF. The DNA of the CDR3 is TGCAGTGCTAGACCGCGGGACAGGGGGCAGGAGACCCAGTACTTC.

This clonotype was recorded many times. The CDR3 is CASSERAIGNEQFF. The DNA of the CDR3 is TGCGCCAGCAGTGAGCGGGCTATTGGTAATGAGCAGTTCTTC. V and J are TRBV10-2 and TRBJ2-1, with D unresolved. Per the germline V gene, CDR1 is WSHSY and CDR2 is SAAADI. V was cut by 2 bases and J by 7 bases, with 12 bases left in between. This CDR3 spans 14 amino acids.

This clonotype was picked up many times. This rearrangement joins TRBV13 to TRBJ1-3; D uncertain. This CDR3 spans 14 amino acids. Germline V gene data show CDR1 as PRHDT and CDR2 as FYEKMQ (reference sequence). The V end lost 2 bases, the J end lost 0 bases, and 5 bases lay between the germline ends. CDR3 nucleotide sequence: TGTGCCAGCAGCTTAAGGAACTCTGGAAACACCATATATTTT. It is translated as CASSLRNSGNTIYF.

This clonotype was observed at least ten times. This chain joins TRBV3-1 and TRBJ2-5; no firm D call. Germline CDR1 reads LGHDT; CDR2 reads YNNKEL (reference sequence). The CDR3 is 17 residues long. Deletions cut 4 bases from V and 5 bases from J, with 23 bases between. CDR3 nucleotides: TGTGCCAGCAGCCGCCTCATTGCCCCGGCAACTCAGGAGACCCAGTACTTC. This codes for CASSRLIAPATQETQYF.

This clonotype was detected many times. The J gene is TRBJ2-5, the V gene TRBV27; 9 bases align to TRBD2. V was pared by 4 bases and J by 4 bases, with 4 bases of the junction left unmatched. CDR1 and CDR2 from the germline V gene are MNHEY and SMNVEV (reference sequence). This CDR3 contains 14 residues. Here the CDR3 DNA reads TGTGCCAGCAGTTCGGGACTAGCTAGAGAGACCCAGTACTTC. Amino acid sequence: CASSSGLARETQYF.

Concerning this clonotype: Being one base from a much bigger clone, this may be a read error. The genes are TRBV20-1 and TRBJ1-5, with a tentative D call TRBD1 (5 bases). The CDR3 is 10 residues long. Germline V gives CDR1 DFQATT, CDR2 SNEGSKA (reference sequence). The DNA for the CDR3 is TGCAGTGCTAGGGGGGTGACCCAGAATTTT. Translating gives CSARGVTQNF.

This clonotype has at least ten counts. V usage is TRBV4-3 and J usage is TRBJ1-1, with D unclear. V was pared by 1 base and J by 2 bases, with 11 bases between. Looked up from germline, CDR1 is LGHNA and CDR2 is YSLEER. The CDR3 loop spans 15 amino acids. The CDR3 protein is CASSQGKVFNTEAFF. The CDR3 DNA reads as TGCGCCAGCAGCCAAGGAAAGGTTTTTAACACTGAAGCTTTCTTT.

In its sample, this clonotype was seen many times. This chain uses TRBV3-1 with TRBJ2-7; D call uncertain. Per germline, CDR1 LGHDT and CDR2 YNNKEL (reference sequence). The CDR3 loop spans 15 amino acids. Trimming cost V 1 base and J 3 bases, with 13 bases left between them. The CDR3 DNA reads TGTGCCAGCAGCCAAGGAACGACTGGGAACTACGAGCAGTACTTC. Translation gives CASSQGTTGNYEQYF.

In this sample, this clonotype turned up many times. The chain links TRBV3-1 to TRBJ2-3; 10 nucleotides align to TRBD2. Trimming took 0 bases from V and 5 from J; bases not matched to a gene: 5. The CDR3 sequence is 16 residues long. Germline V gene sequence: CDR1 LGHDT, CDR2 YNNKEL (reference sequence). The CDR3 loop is CASSQEFSGGLDTQYF. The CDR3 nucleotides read TGTGCCAGCAGCCAAGAGTTTAGCGGGGGGTTAGATACGCAGTATTTT.

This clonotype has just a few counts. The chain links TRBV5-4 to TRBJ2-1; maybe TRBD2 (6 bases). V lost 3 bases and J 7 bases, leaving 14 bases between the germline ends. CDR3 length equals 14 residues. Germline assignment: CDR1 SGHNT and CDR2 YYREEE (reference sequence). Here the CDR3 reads CASSSGGLGNEQFF. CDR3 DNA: TGTGCCAGCAGCTCCGGGGGATTAGGAAATGAGCAGTTCTTC. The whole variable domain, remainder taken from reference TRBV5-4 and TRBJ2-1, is ETGVTQSPTHLIKTRGQQVTLRCSSQSGHNTVSWYQQALGQGPQFIFQYYREEENGRGNFPPRFSGLQFPNYSSELNVNALELDDSALYLCASSSGGLGNEQFFGPGTRLTVL.

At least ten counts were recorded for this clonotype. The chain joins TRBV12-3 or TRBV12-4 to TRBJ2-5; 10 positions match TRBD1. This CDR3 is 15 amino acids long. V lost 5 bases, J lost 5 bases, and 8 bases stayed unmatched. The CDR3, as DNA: TGTGCCAGCAGTCCGGGACAGGGGCATATTGAGACCCAGTACTTC. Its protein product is CASSPGQGHIETQYF.

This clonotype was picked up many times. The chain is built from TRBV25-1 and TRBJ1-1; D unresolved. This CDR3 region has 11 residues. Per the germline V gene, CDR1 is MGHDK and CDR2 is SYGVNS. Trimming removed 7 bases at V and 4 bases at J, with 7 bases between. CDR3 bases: TGTGCCAGCATGGGTGGCACTGAAGCTTTCTTT. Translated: CASMGGTEAFF.